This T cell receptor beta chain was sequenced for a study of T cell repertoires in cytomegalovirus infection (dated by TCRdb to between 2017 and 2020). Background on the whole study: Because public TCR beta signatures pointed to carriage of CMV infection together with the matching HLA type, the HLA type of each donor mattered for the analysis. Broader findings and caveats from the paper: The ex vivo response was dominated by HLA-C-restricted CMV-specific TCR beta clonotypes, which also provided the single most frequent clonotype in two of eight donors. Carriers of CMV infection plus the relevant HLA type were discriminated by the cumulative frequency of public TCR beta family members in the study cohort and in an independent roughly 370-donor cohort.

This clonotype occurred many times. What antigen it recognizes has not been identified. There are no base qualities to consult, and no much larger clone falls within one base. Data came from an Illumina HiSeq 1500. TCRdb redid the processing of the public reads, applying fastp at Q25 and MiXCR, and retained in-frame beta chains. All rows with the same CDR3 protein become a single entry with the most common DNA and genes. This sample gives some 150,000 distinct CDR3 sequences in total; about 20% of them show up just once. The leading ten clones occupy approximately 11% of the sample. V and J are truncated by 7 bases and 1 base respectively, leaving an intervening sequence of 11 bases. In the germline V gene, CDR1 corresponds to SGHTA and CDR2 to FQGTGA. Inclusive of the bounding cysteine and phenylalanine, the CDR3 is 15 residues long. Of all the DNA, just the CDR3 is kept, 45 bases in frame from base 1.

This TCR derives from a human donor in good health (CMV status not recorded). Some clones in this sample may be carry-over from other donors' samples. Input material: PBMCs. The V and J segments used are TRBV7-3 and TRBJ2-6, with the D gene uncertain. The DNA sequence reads TGTGCCAGCACCATGGACGGTTCTGGGGCCAACGTCCTGACTTTC. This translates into CASTMDGSGANVLTF.